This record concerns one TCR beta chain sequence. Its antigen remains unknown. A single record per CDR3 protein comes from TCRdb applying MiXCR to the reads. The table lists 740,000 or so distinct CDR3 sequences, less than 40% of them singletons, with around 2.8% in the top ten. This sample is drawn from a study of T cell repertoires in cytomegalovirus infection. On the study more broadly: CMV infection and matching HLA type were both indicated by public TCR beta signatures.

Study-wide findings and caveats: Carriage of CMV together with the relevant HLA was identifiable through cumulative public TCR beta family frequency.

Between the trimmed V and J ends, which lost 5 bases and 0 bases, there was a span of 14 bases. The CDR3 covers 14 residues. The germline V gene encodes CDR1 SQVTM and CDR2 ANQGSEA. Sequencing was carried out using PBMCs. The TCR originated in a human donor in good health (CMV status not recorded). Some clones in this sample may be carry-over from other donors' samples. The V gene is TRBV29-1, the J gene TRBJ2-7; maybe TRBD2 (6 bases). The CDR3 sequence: CSVWGGASSYEQYF. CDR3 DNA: TGCAGCGTTTGGGGCGGGGCGAGCTCCTACGAGCAGTACTTC.